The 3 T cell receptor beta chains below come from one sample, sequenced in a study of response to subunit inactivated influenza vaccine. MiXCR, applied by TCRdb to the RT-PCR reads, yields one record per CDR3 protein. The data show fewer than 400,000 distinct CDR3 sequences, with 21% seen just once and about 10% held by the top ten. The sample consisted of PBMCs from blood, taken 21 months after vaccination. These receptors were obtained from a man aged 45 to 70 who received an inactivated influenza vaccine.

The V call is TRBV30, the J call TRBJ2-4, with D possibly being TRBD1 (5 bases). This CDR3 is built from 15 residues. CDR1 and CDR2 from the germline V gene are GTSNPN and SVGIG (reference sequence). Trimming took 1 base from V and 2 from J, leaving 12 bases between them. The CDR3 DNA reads TGTGCCTGGAGTGGGGGCGTCCAAACCAAAAACATTCAGTACTTC. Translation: CAWSGGVQTKNIQYF.

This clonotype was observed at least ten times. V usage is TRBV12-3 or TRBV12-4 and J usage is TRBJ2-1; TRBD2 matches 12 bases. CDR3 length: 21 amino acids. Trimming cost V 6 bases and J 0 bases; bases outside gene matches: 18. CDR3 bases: TGTGCCAGCAGGTCAGCCCCCGGGACTAGCGGGCCACGGAGCTCCTACAATGAGCAGTTCTTC. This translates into CASRSAPGTSGPRSSYNEQFF.

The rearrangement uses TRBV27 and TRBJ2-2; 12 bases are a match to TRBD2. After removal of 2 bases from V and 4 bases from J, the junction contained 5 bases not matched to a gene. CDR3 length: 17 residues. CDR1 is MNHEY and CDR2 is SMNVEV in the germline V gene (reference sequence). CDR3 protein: CASSLILAGGSTGELFF. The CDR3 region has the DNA TGTGCCAGCAGTTTAATCCTAGCGGGGGGGAGCACCGGGGAGCTGTTTTTT.